The 26 T cell receptor beta chains listed next were all sequenced from one sample in a study of cytomegalovirus exposure and HLA in healthy donors. PCR employed 60 Vbeta and 13 Jbeta primers. TCRdb's copy holds only in-frame clones and misses some; the assay was immunoSEQ multiplex PCR. The table shows about 210,000 clones, with approximately 82% occurring only once. The sequenced material came from PBMCs. The receptor set was obtained from a woman aged 50 to 60 in good health and CMV-seropositive.

The chain has TRBV4-2 and TRBJ2-3; TRBD2 aligns across 10 bases. Germline lookup yields CDR1 LGHNA and CDR2 YNFKEQ. Trimming cost V 1 base and J 5 bases; bases outside gene matches: 9. The CDR3 sequence is 17 residues long. This CDR3 reads CASSQAWSGGAIDTQYF. CDR3 sequence (DNA): TGTGCCAGCAGCCAAGCGTGGAGCGGGGGGGCCATAGATACGCAGTATTTT.

This clone appeared a few times. A read error likely explains this, since a far larger clone differs by one base. The chain combines TRBV7-6 with TRBJ1-1, with 9 positions matching TRBD1. With V trimmed by 5 bases and J by 3 bases, 4 bases remained unmatched. The CDR3 runs to 14 residues. CDR1 and CDR2 (germline): SGHVS, FNYEAQ. The CDR3 DNA is TGTGCCAGCAGCCCAAGACAGGGGGACACTGAAGCTTTCTTT. Its translation is CASSPRQGDTEAFF.

The chain is built from TRBV4-1 and TRBJ2-3; TRBD2 aligns across 10 bases. CDR1 and CDR2 (germline): MGHRA, YSYEKL. V shed 4 bases and J 8 bases; nucleotides not matched to a gene: 12. The CDR3 runs to 16 residues. Here the CDR3 reads CASSLGLAVARGTQYF. CDR3 bases: TGCGCCAGCAGCCTCGGACTAGCGGTAGCTCGGGGTACGCAGTATTTT.

In its sample, this clone was seen a few times. Distinct nucleotide sequences in the sample also encode this CDR3. The chain links TRBV7-9 to TRBJ2-5; D unresolved. V lost 5 bases and J lost 2, with 3 bases in between. Germline V gene sequence: CDR1 SEHNR, CDR2 FQNEAQ (reference sequence). The CDR3 spans 11 residues. CDR3 sequence reads: CASSPQETQYF. In DNA form, the CDR3 reads TGTGCCAGCAGCCCTCAAGAGACCCAGTACTTC.

This chain connects TRBV6-5 to TRBJ1-6; no clear D gene. The CDR3 consists of 12 residues. Germline V gene lookup returns CDR1 MNHEY and CDR2 SVGAGI. With 5 bases removed from V and 7 bases from J, the gap between germline ends came to 6 bases. The CDR3 is CASSPLNSPLHF. The CDR3 DNA reads TGTGCCAGCAGTCCCCTCAATTCACCCCTCCACTTT.

This chain connects TRBV7-2 to TRBJ1-5, with 9 bases aligning to TRBD1. The CDR3 spans 15 residues. V lost 2 bases, J lost 4 bases, and 3 bases stayed unmatched. Germline V lookup: CDR1 SGHTA, CDR2 FQGNSA. CDR3 protein: CASSLFGQGNQPQHF. The CDR3 DNA sequence: TGTGCCAGCAGCTTATTTGGACAGGGGAATCAGCCCCAGCATTTT.

This clone was picked up a small number of times. The rearrangement links TRBV28 to TRBJ1-2; 9 bases align to TRBD1. The V and J ends lost 5 bases and 7 bases, in that order; junction bases with no gene match: 17. The length of the CDR3 is 17 residues. Germline CDR1 reads MDHEN; CDR2 reads SYDVKM. The CDR3 nucleotides are TGTGCCAGCAGTGGAACCTCTCCGGGACAGGGCTTTCGTGGCTACACCTTC. Its translation: CASSGTSPGQGFRGYTF.

CDR3 coding DNA: TGCGCCAGCAGCATAAAGACAGGGGGTGAAAACTACGAGCAGTACTTC. This gives the protein CASSIKTGGENYEQYF. The chain carries TRBV5-1 and TRBJ2-7; TRBD1 agrees at 9 bases. This CDR3 has 16 residues. The germline gives CDR1 SGHRS, CDR2 YFSETQ. J was trimmed by 3 bases and V by 4 bases; bases with no gene match: 11. Using reference TRBV5-1 and TRBJ2-7 for the parts outside the CDR3, the full variable domain is KAGVTQTPRYLIKTRGQQVTLSCSPISGHRSVSWYQQTPGQGLQFLFEYFSETQRNKGNFPGRFSGRQFSNSRSEMNVSTLELGDSALYLCASSIKTGGENYEQYFGPGTRLTVT.

The chain employs TRBV5-1 and TRBJ2-5; weak D call: TRBD1 (6 bases). V was pared by 4 bases and J by 5 bases, with 15 bases between. CDR3 length equals 14 residues. Germline CDR1 reads SGHRS; CDR2 reads YFSETQ. CDR3 region: CASSPTGTWETQYF. The CDR3 region has the DNA TGCGCCAGCAGCCCGACAGGCACTTGGGAGACCCAGTACTTC.

CDR3 loop: CASSPGQTLLYGYTF. Written as DNA, the CDR3 is TGCGCCAGCAGCCCCGGACAGACTCTTTTGTATGGCTACACCTTC. The J gene is TRBJ1-2, the V gene TRBV5-1, with D tentatively TRBD1 (6 bases). The CDR3 spans 15 residues. Germline CDR1 and CDR2: SGHRS and YFSETQ. Trimming cost V 4 bases and J 5 bases, with 18 bases left between them.

The J gene is TRBJ2-1, the V gene TRBV5-8, with D maybe TRBD2 (5 bases). The germline gives CDR1 SGHTS, CDR2 YDEGEE. The CDR3 is 14 residues long. V lost 4 bases, J lost 2 bases, and 10 bases lay in between. The CDR3 loop is CASSRRGAYNEQFF. CDR3 nucleotides: TGTGCCAGCAGCAGACGGGGAGCCTACAATGAGCAGTTCTTC.

This clone was observed a few times. The chain recombines TRBV6-5 with TRBJ1-1, with 7 bases identical to TRBD1. The length of the CDR3 is 15 residues. Looked up from germline, CDR1 is MNHEY and CDR2 is SVGAGI. J was trimmed by 5 bases and V by 8 bases; bases with no gene match: 14. CDR3 loop: CASQIMTGTSTEAFF. In DNA form, the CDR3 reads TGTGCCAGCCAAATCATGACAGGGACGAGTACTGAAGCTTTCTTT.

The genes are TRBV18 and TRBJ1-1, with TRBD1 matching over 7 bases. This CDR3 is 13 amino acids long. V shed 6 bases, J shed 3 bases, and the junction held 4 bases outside the gene matches. Germline values: CDR1 KGHSH, CDR2 LQKENI. The CDR3 DNA reads as TGTGCCAGCTCGACAGGGTTGGACACTGAAGCTTTCTTT. It codes for CASSTGLDTEAFF.

The chain's CDR3 is CASSDTGYKQYF. DNA for the CDR3: TGTGCCAGCAGTGATACAGGGTACAAGCAGTACTTC. This chain links TRBV6-1 with TRBJ2-7; a weak D match, TRBD1 (6 bases). This CDR3 region has 12 residues. Between the trimmed V and J ends, which lost 3 bases and 8 bases, there was a span of 11 bases. The germline V gene has CDR1 MNHNS and CDR2 SASEGT.

This clone appeared a single time. The gene calls are TRBV27 and TRBJ1-1; no clear D gene. CDR1 is MNHEY, CDR2 SMNVEV, per germline (reference sequence). Trimming took 6 bases from V and 9 from J, leaving 20 bases between them. This CDR3 has 14 amino acids. CDR3 loop: CASRSGAKALKAFF. CDR3 DNA: TGTGCCAGCAGGTCTGGAGCCAAGGCTCTGAAAGCTTTCTTT.

This rearrangement joins TRBV19 to TRBJ1-3; TRBD1 agrees at 7 bases. The germline CDR1 and CDR2 sequences are LNHDA and SQIVND (reference sequence). CDR3 length: 15 residues. The J segment lost 0 bases and the V segment lost 6 bases, leaving 5 bases of the junction unmatched. CDR3 nucleotide sequence: TGTGCCAGTAGCAGGGGACAGTCCTCTGGAAACACCATATATTTT. This sequence encodes CASSRGQSSGNTIYF.

This clone was recorded once. The V and J genes are TRBV6-1 and TRBJ2-7, with D possibly TRBD1 on 5 matching bases. Germline lookup yields CDR1 MNHNS and CDR2 SASEGT. V shed 6 bases and J shed 0 bases, with 15 bases lying between them. This CDR3 has 15 amino acids. The CDR3 loop is CASSEYRFPSYEQYF. In DNA, the CDR3 is TGTGCCAGCAGCGAATACAGGTTTCCCTCCTACGAGCAGTACTTC.

This clone was picked up a small number of times. The rearrangement links TRBV6-5 to TRBJ2-7; 8 bases match TRBD1. Germline V lookup: CDR1 MNHEY, CDR2 SVGAGI. The CDR3 is made up of 15 amino acids. V lost 2 bases and J lost 3; bases outside the gene matches: 6. CDR3 protein: CASSYHGQGGYEQYF. The CDR3 DNA is TGTGCCAGCAGTTACCACGGACAGGGAGGCTACGAGCAGTACTTC.

The chain uses TRBV19 and TRBJ2-2; the D is unclear. V shed 3 bases and J shed 7 bases, with 3 bases lying between them. The CDR3 covers 11 residues. Germline V gene data show CDR1 as LNHDA and CDR2 as SQIVND (reference sequence). Written as DNA, the CDR3 is TGTGCCAGTAGTATCAGCGGGGAGCTGTTTTTT. Translated: CASSISGELFF.

The chain employs TRBV28 and TRBJ2-3, with D tentatively TRBD2 (6 bases). The V end lost 3 bases, the J end lost 2 bases, and 15 bases lay between the germline ends. The length of the CDR3 is 16 residues. CDR1 and CDR2 (germline): MDHEN, SYDVKM. The CDR3 reads CASSFSGGASTDTQYF. The CDR3 coding sequence is TGTGCCAGCAGTTTCTCCGGGGGAGCCTCCACAGATACGCAGTATTTT.

The chain recombines TRBV4-1 with TRBJ1-2; 7 bases map to TRBD1. The CDR3 consists of 16 residues. Per the germline V gene, CDR1 is MGHRA and CDR2 is YSYEKL. Trimming cost V 0 bases and J 4 bases; bases outside gene matches: 8. CDR3 protein: CASSQDGTVGGYGYTF. As DNA, the CDR3 is TGCGCCAGCAGCCAAGATGGGACAGTGGGGGGCTATGGCTACACCTTC.

This chain uses TRBV5-4 with TRBJ2-2, with 7 positions matching TRBD1. The CDR3 has 15 residues. Germline CDR1 SGHNT, CDR2 YYREEE (reference sequence). V lost 4 bases, J lost 8 bases, and 11 bases stayed unmatched. The CDR3 loop reads CASSPQRQGGGELFF. The CDR3 DNA reads as TGTGCCAGCAGCCCCCAGAGACAGGGTGGGGGGGAGCTGTTTTTT. Full variable domain (outside the CDR3, taken from reference TRBV5-4 and TRBJ2-2): ETGVTQSPTHLIKTRGQQVTLRCSSQSGHNTVSWYQQALGQGPQFIFQYYREEENGRGNFPPRFSGLQFPNYSSELNVNALELDDSALYLCASSPQRQGGGELFFGEGSRLTVL.

The chain is built from TRBV5-1 and TRBJ1-1; D may be TRBD1 (5 bases). Trimming pared 3 bases from V and 1 base from J, leaving 16 bases between. This CDR3 has 16 amino acids. The V gene's germline CDR1 is SGHRS and CDR2 YFSETQ. The CDR3 loop reads CASSYWGRWGNTEAFF. CDR3 nucleotides: TGCGCCAGCAGCTATTGGGGGAGGTGGGGGAACACTGAAGCTTTCTTT.

The genes are TRBV28 and TRBJ1-2; 9 bases align to TRBD1. Unmatched junction bases numbered 14, after V lost 8 bases and J lost 7 bases. The CDR3 spans 15 residues. The V gene's germline CDR1 is MDHEN and CDR2 SYDVKM. Here the CDR3 reads CASWGQGGSGGGYTF. Written as DNA, the CDR3 is TGTGCCAGCTGGGGACAGGGAGGCTCCGGAGGTGGCTACACCTTC.

This chain connects TRBV6-1 to TRBJ1-5, with a weak D call TRBD1 (6 bases). Germline CDR1 MNHNS, CDR2 SASEGT. Trimming took 6 bases from V and 4 from J, leaving 19 bases between them. This CDR3 has 16 residues. This chain's CDR3 is CASREYQGGYNQPQHF. The CDR3 DNA follows: TGTGCCAGCAGAGAATATCAAGGGGGTTATAATCAGCCCCAGCATTTT.

The genes are TRBV29-1 and TRBJ1-1, with TRBD1 identical over 8 bases. The germline V gene encodes CDR1 SQVTM and CDR2 ANQGSEA. J lost 5 bases, V lost 8 bases, and 7 bases had no gene match. The CDR3 runs to 12 residues. CDR3 nucleotide sequence: TGCAGCCCGAACAGGGGGGGGACTGAAGCTTTCTTT. As protein: CSPNRGGTEAFF.